The 17 T cell receptor beta chains in this list originate from one sample, sequenced in a study of CD8 T cells in ankylosing spondylitis. TCRdb analysed the 5' RACE reads with MiXCR anew, one entry per CDR3 protein. The sample consists of fewer than 250,000 distinct CDR3 sequences, under 12% of them appearing once. Sequences were obtained from blood, either unsorted or a sorted T cell fraction (not recorded which). The receptors shown here come from a male donor with ankylosing spondylitis or in good health (not recorded which).

This clonotype has ten or more counts. The chain uses TRBV2 and TRBJ2-5, with a tentative D call TRBD1 (5 bases). Germline CDR1 is SNHLY and CDR2 is FYNNEI. V was clipped by 7 bases and J by 5 bases, with 17 bases between them. This CDR3 spans 14 amino acids. The CDR3 spells CASTRATQGETQYF. CDR3 nucleotides: TGTGCCAGCACCCGGGCTACCCAGGGTGAGACCCAGTACTTC.

Only a few counts were recorded for this clonotype. The CDR3 DNA follows: TGTGCCAGCAGCCAAGAGTGGGGCAACTCTGGAAACACCATATATTTT. This sequence encodes CASSQEWGNSGNTIYF. J is TRBJ1-3 and V is TRBV4-2; possibly TRBD1 for D (5 bases). Germline loops: CDR1 LGHNA, CDR2 YNFKEQ. With 0 bases removed from V and 0 bases from J, the gap between germline ends came to 9 bases. The CDR3 has 16 amino acids.

In its sample, this clonotype is medium-sized. This chain joins TRBV5-5 and TRBJ2-7; possibly TRBD1 for D (5 bases). The germline V and J ends were trimmed by 4 bases and 2 bases, with 16 bases remaining between them. The CDR3 extends over 15 amino acids. The V gene's germline CDR1 is SGHKS and CDR2 YYEKEE (reference sequence). In nucleotides, the CDR3 is TGTGCCAGCAGCCTCTCAGTGACAGTTACCTACGAGCAGTACTTC. As protein: CASSLSVTVTYEQYF. The full variable domain, rest sourced from reference TRBV5-5 and TRBJ2-7, is DAGVTQSPTHLIKTRGQQVTLRCSPISGHKSVSWYQQVLGQGPQFIFQYYEKEERGRGNFPDRFSARQFPNYSSELNVNALLLGDSALYLCASSLSVTVTYEQYFGPGTRLTVT.

V is TRBV24-1 and J is TRBJ2-2; 9 bases agree with TRBD1. Germline lookup yields CDR1 KGHDR and CDR2 SFDVKD. The CDR3 contains 15 residues. With V trimmed by 3 bases and J by 7 bases, 5 bases remained unmatched. CDR3 nucleotides: TGTGCCACCAGTGATGGGGACAGGGTGAACGGGGAGCTGTTTTTT. As protein: CATSDGDRVNGELFF.

Comment on this clonotype: One end of the junction is discordant with germline, which a read error may explain. The gene calls are TRBV9 and TRBJ2-6; a possible D gene is TRBD1 (5 bases). Germline V CDR1 and CDR2: SGDLS, YYNGEE. The length of the CDR3 is 17 residues. CDR3 amino acids: CASSVDVGRSGANALTF. The CDR3, as DNA: TGTGCCAGCAGCGTAGACGTTGGGCGCTCTGGGGCCAACGCCCTGACTTTC.

The J gene is TRBJ2-7, the V gene TRBV5-1, with D perhaps matching TRBD1 (6 bases). With 4 bases removed from V and 2 bases from J, the gap between germline ends came to 7 bases. Per the germline V gene, CDR1 is SGHRS and CDR2 is YFSETQ. The CDR3 contains 12 residues. DNA for the CDR3: TGCGCCAGCAGCGAGGGGGCCTACGAGCAGTACTTC. It is translated as CASSEGAYEQYF.

This clonotype was observed many times. The chain combines TRBV7-3 with TRBJ1-1; no clear D. Germline assignment: CDR1 SGHTA and CDR2 FQGTGA. The CDR3 covers 15 residues. V was shortened by 2 bases and J by 6 bases, with 16 bases between the two germline ends. CDR3 region: CASSLWSGLGSEAFF. CDR3 DNA: TGTGCCAGCAGCTTATGGTCGGGCCTAGGATCTGAAGCTTTCTTT.

The chain combines TRBV12-3 or TRBV12-4 with TRBJ2-1; D not resolved. The V end was cut by 6 bases, the J end by 7 bases, with 10 bases between. This CDR3 has 12 amino acids. The chain's CDR3 is CASSLAVNEQFF. The CDR3 DNA reads as TGTGCCAGCAGCCTCGCCGTTAATGAGCAGTTCTTC.

The rearrangement links TRBV28 to TRBJ2-7, with 7 bases aligning to TRBD1. Germline V gene lookup returns CDR1 MDHEN and CDR2 SYDVKM. Trimming cost V 4 bases and J 6 bases; bases outside gene matches: 9. The CDR3 is 14 residues long. The CDR3: CASSSPGQNPEQYF. The DNA of the CDR3 is TGTGCCAGCAGTTCACCGGGACAGAATCCCGAGCAGTACTTC.

This clonotype was seen ten or more times. The chain combines TRBV5-1 with TRBJ2-5, with D perhaps TRBD2 (5 bases). The CDR3 is 15 amino acids. Trimming left V 0 bases short and J 5 bases short, with 14 bases between. The germline V gene encodes CDR1 SGHRS and CDR2 YFSETQ. The CDR3, as DNA: TGCGCCAGCAGCTTGGAAGGCATCCCGGGGGAGACCCAGTACTTC. This translates into CASSLEGIPGETQYF.

The rearrangement links TRBV20-1 to TRBJ2-2; TRBD2 matches 11 bases. The germline gives CDR1 DFQATT, CDR2 SNEGSKA (reference sequence). The J segment lost 0 bases and the V segment lost 5 bases, leaving 5 bases of the junction unmatched. The CDR3 covers 16 residues. This chain's CDR3 is CSAFLAGGPNTGELFF. The CDR3 DNA follows: TGCAGTGCTTTTCTAGCGGGGGGACCGAACACCGGGGAGCTGTTTTTT.

This clonotype was seen many times. V and J are TRBV20-1 and TRBJ2-5; D is uncertain. The V end was cut by 4 bases, the J end by 4 bases, with 16 bases between. Germline lookup yields CDR1 DFQATT and CDR2 SNEGSKA (reference sequence). This CDR3 contains 14 residues. CDR3 DNA sequence: TGCAGTGCTACCAGATTCCAGGTCCTAGAGACCCAGTACTTC. Its translation is CSATRFQVLETQYF.

This clonotype has at least ten counts. V is TRBV5-1 and J is TRBJ2-5, with no clear D. From germline, CDR1 is SGHRS and CDR2 YFSETQ. The CDR3 is made up of 13 amino acids. V was trimmed by 2 bases and J by 5 bases, leaving 10 bases between them. CDR3 residues: CASSFVLGETQYF. CDR3 bases: TGCGCCAGCAGCTTTGTATTGGGGGAGACCCAGTACTTC.

This clonotype was recorded at least ten times. CDR3 coding DNA: TGTGCCAGCAGCTGGGGGGACCCCCTAAGCTCCTATAATTCACCCCTCCACTTT. Its translation: CASSWGDPLSSYNSPLHF. This sequence joins TRBV7-4 and TRBJ1-6, with D perhaps matching TRBD1 (5 bases). This CDR3 comprises 18 residues. Trimming left V 4 bases short and J 0 bases short, with 16 bases between. Per germline, CDR1 SGHVT and CDR2 SQSDAQ.

This clonotype occurred many times. V gene TRBV20-1 combines with J gene TRBJ1-5; D not resolved. CDR3 length: 14 residues. The germline V gene has CDR1 DFQATT and CDR2 SNEGSKA (reference sequence). V lost 3 bases and J 0 bases, leaving 9 bases between the germline ends. CDR3 coding DNA: TGCAGTGCTAGGAAGCACTATAGCAATCAGCCCCAGCATTTT. Translated, it gives CSARKHYSNQPQHF.

This clonotype was seen many times. The chain employs TRBV6-5 and TRBJ2-7, with D uncertain. CDR3 length: 13 residues. V lost 2 bases and J lost 2, with 7 bases in between. From germline, CDR1 is MNHEY and CDR2 SVGAGI. In nucleotides, the CDR3 is TGTGCCAGCAGTTACGCAGCAACCTACGAGCAGTACTTC. This sequence encodes CASSYAATYEQYF.

CDR3 coding DNA: TGTGCCAGCAGCAAGGGACTCCAGGACACTGAAGCTTTCTTT. Its protein product is CASSKGLQDTEAFF. The chain carries TRBV6-1 and TRBJ1-1; weak D call: TRBD1 (5 bases). The CDR3 runs 14 residues. The germline V gene has CDR1 MNHNS and CDR2 SASEGT. Trimming left V 6 bases short and J 3 bases short, with 14 bases between.